This T cell receptor beta chain was obtained from a study of shared clonotypes between healthy human individuals. The CDR3 has 16 residues. V was pared by 8 bases and J by 5 bases, with 15 bases of the junction left unmatched. Germline V gene data show CDR1 as MGHRA and CDR2 as YSYEKL. Method: immunoSEQ multiplex PCR; TCRdb's copy keeps in-frame clones and lacks some. The sample has 640,000 or so clones; roughly 70% are singletons. Specimen: memory CD4+ T cells sorted from blood. Subset of the sample: CD45RA-negative fraction. The gene calls are TRBV4-1 and TRBJ2-1; 7 bases align to TRBD2. This TCR was sampled from a woman in her 30s in good health. The chain's CDR3 is CASRKVVAGINNEQFF. In DNA form, the CDR3 reads TGCGCCAGCCGAAAAGTGGTAGCGGGCATTAACAATGAGCAGTTCTTC.